This T cell receptor (beta chain) is drawn from a study of vaccination and CD4 T cells after COVID-19. Study-level information: Diagnosis preceded the drawing of post-COVID samples by a median 101 days (range 35 to 161). The cells were exposed to overlapping spike peptides originating from SARS-CoV-2, HCoV-NL63, HCoV-OC43 and HCoV-229E for stimulation.

The V segment lost 5 bases and the J segment 4 bases; nucleotides outside the gene matches: 6. This CDR3 is built from 15 residues. As concerns this clonotype: Its antigen is still unknown.

Scientists ran DNA taken from cultured CD4+ T cells through the Oncomine TCR Beta short-read assay for sequencing. TCRdb re-called the PCR reads with MiXCR, one entry per CDR3 protein. The sample carries some 21,000 distinct CDR3 sequences, 60% recorded once. Treatment in this sample: roughly ten-day PBMC culture with coronavirus spike peptide pools or control peptides (ViraFEST assay). After being plated at two million per well, PBMCs were cultured with approximately 9.8 IU/ml IL-2 and about 10 ug/ml peptide pools. The receptor was derived from a human donor who received a COVID-19 vaccine. The chain is built from TRBV12-3 or TRBV12-4 and TRBJ2-1; TRBD1 matches at 9 bases. Sample: CD4+ T cells from blood, cultured in vitro, taken after SARS-CoV-2 vaccination. The CDR3 sequence: CASSPGTGKYNEQFF. DNA of the CDR3: TGTGCCAGCAGTCCCGGGACAGGGAAGTACAATGAGCAGTTCTTC.